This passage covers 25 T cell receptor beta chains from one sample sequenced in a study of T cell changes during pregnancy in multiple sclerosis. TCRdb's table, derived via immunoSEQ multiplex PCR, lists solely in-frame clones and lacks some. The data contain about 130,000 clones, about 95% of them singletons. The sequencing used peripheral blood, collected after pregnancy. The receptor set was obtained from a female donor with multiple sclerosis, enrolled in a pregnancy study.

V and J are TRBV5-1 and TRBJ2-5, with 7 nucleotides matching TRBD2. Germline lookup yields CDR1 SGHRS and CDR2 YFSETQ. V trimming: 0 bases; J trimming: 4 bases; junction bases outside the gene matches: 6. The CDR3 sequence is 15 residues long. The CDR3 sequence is CASSLAMASGETQYF. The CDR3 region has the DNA TGCGCCAGCAGCTTGGCCATGGCTAGCGGAGAGACCCAGTACTTC.

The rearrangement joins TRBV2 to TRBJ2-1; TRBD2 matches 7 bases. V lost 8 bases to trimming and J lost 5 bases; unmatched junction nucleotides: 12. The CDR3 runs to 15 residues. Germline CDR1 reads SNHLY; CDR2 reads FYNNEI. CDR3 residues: CASGASGKTNNEQFF. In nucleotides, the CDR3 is TGTGCCAGCGGAGCTAGCGGAAAAACAAACAATGAGCAGTTCTTC.

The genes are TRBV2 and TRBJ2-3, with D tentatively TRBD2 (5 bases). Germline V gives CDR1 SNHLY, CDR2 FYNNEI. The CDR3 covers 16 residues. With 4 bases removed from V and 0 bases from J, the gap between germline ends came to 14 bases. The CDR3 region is CASSGRTAPSTDTQYF. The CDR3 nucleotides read TGTGCCAGCAGTGGGAGGACGGCACCTAGCACAGATACGCAGTATTTT.

The DNA for the CDR3 is TGCAGCGTCTCGGGGGGGACAGGGGACTACGAGCAGTACTTC. It specifies CSVSGGTGDYEQYF. The chain is built from TRBV29-1 and TRBJ2-7; 10 nucleotides match TRBD1. From germline, CDR1 is SQVTM and CDR2 ANQGSEA. This CDR3 spans 14 amino acids. Losses at the gene ends were 6 bases for V and 3 bases for J; bases not matched to a gene: 8.

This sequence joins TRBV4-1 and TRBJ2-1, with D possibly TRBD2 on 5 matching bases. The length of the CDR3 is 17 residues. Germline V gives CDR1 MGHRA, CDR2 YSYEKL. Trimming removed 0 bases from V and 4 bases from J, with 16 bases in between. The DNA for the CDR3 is TGCGCCAGCAGCCAAGAAGGGTCGGCTAGCAGATACAATGAGCAGTTCTTC. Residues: CASSQEGSASRYNEQFF.

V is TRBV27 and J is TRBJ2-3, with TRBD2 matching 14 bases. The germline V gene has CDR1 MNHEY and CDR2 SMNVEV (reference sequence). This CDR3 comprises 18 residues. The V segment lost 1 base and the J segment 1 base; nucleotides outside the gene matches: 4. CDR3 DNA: TGTGCCAGCAGTTTATTCGGGACTAGCGGGAGAGGCACAGATACGCAGTATTTT. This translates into CASSLFGTSGRGTDTQYF.

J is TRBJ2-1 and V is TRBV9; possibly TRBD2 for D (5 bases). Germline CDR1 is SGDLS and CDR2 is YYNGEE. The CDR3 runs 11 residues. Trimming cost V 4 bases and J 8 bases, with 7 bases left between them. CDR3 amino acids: CASSLLDEQFF. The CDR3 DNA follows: TGTGCCAGCAGCTTACTAGATGAGCAGTTCTTC.

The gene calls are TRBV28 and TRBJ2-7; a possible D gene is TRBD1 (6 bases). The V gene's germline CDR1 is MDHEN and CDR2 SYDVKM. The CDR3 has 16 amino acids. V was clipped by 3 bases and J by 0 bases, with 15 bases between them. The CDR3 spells CASSFHWDTPSYEQYF. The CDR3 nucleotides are TGTGCCAGCAGTTTTCACTGGGACACCCCCTCCTACGAGCAGTACTTC.

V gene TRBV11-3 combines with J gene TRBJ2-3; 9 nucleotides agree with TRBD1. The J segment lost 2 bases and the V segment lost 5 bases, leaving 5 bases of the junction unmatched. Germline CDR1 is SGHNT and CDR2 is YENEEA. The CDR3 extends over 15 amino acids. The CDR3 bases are TGTGCCAGCAGCGGCGGGACAGGGTTCACAGATACGCAGTATTTT. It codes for CASSGGTGFTDTQYF.

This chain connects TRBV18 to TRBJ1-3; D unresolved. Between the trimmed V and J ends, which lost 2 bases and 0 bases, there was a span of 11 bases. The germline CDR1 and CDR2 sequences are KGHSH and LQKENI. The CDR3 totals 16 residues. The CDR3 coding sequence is TGTGCCAGCTCACCAGTTGTAGCCAACTCTGGAAACACCATATATTTT. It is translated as CASSPVVANSGNTIYF.

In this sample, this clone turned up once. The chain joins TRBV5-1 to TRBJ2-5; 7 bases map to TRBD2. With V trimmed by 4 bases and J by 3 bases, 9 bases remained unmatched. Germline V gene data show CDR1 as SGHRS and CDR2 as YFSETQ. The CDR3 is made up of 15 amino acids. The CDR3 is CASSPDALAEETQYF. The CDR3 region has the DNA TGCGCCAGCAGCCCGGACGCCCTAGCGGAAGAGACCCAGTACTTC.

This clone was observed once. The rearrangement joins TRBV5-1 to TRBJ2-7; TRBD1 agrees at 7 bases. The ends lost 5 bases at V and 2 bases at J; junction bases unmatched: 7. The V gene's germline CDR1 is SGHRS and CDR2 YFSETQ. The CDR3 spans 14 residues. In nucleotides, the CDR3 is TGCGCCAGCAGACCGACAGGGCCAACCTACGAGCAGTACTTC. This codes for CASRPTGPTYEQYF.

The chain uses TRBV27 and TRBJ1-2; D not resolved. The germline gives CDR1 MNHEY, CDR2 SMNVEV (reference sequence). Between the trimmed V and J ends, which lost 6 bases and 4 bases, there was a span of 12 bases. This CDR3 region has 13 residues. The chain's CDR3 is CASRGASGYGYTF. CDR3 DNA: TGTGCCAGCAGGGGTGCTTCAGGCTATGGCTACACCTTC.

The CDR3: CASSEGETSGRYEQYF. The CDR3, as DNA: TGTGCCAGCAGTGAAGGAGAGACTAGCGGGAGGTACGAGCAGTACTTC. J is TRBJ2-7 and V is TRBV2; TRBD2 matches 13 bases. This CDR3 region has 16 residues. Per germline, CDR1 SNHLY and CDR2 FYNNEI. V shed 1 base, J shed 4 bases, and the junction held 4 bases outside the gene matches.

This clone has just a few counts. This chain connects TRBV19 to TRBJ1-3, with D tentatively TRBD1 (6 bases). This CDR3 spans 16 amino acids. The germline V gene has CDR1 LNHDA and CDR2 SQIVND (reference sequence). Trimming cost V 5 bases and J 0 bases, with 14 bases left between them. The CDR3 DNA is TGTGCCAGTAGTGACAGGACTGCCACCTCTGGAAACACCATATATTTT. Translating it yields CASSDRTATSGNTIYF.

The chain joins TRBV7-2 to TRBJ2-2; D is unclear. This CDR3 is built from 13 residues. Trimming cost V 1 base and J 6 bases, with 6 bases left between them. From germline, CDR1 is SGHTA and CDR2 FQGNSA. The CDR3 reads CASSLVGSGELFF. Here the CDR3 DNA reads TGTGCCAGCAGCTTAGTTGGCTCCGGGGAGCTGTTTTTT.

Here the CDR3 DNA reads TGTGCCAGTTCGGACCGGACAACCTACGAGCAGTACTTC. Its protein product is CASSDRTTYEQYF. The chain uses TRBV2 and TRBJ2-7, with D perhaps TRBD1 (5 bases). The germline gives CDR1 SNHLY, CDR2 FYNNEI. The CDR3 covers 13 residues. The V end lost 9 bases, the J end lost 2 bases, and 14 bases lay between the germline ends.

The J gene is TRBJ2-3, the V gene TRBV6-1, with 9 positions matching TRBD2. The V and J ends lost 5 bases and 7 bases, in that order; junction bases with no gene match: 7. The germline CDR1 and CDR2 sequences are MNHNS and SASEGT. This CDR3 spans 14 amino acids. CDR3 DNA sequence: TGTGCCAGCAGTAACCCCGGGACTAGCTATACGCAGTATTTT. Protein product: CASSNPGTSYTQYF.

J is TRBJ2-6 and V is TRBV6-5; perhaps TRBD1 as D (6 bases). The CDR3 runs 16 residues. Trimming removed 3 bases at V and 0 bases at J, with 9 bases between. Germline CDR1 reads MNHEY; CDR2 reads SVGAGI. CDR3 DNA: TGTGCCAGCAGTTATCAGGGGTTCTCTGGGGCCAACGTCCTGACTTTC. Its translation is CASSYQGFSGANVLTF.

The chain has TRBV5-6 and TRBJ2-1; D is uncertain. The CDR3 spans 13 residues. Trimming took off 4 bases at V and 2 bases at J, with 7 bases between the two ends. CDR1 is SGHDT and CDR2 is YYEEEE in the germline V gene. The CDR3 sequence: CASSLKPYNEQFF. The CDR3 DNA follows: TGTGCCAGCAGCCTAAAACCCTACAATGAGCAGTTCTTC.

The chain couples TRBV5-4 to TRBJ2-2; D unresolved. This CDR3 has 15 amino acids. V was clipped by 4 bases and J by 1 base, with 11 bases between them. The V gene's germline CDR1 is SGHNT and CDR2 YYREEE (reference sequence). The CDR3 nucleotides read TGTGCCAGCAGCCTGAGCAGGCAGAACACCGGGGAGCTGTTTTTT. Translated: CASSLSRQNTGELFF.

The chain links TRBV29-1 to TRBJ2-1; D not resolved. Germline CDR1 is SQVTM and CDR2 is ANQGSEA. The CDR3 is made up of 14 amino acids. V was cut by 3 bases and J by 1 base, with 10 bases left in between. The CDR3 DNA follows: TGCAGCGTTGAGAGTCACGGGTCCTACAATGAGCAGTTCTTC. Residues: CSVESHGSYNEQFF.

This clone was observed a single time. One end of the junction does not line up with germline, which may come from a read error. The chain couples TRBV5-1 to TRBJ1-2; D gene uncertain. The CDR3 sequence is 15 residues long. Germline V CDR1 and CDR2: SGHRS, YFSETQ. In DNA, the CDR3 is TGCGCCAGCAGCTTGGGACCAACTACGAACTGTGGCTACACCTTC. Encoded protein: CASSLGPTTNCGYTF.

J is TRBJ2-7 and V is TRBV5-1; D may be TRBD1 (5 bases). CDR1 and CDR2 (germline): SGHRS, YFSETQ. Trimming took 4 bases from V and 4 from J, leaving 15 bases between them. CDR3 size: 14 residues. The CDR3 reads CASSAQGNEYEQYF. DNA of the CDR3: TGCGCCAGCAGCGCCCAGGGTAATGAGTACGAGCAGTACTTC. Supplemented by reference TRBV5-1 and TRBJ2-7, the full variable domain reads KAGVTQTPRYLIKTRGQQVTLSCSPISGHRSVSWYQQTPGQGLQFLFEYFSETQRNKGNFPGRFSGRQFSNSRSEMNVSTLELGDSALYLCASSAQGNEYEQYFGPGTRLTVT.

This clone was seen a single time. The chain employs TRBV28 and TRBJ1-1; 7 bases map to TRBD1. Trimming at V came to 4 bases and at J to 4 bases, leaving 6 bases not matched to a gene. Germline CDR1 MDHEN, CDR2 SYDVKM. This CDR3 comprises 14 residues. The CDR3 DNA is TGTGCCAGCAGTTCTCCCTCAGGGGGCACTGAAGCTTTCTTT. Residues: CASSSPSGGTEAFF.